This TCR beta chain was sequenced in a study of PD-1 blockade in classical Hodgkin lymphoma. CDR3 length: 12 residues. The V gene lost 0 bases and the J gene lost 10 bases, with 9 bases spanning the gap. The germline CDR1 and CDR2 sequences are SGHRS and YFSETQ. Here immunoSEQ multiplex PCR was the method, and the copy in TCRdb shows in-frame clones only, minus some. The data contain 45,000 to 60,000 clones, approximately 84% of them singletons. There was relapse after autologous stem cell transplantation in every patient, and there was variation in brentuximab vedotin exposure. This clonotype was obtained from a human donor with classical Hodgkin lymphoma. The sample in question was peripheral blood mononuclear cells (PBMCs), obtained at baseline. J is TRBJ2-3 and V is TRBV5-1; D uncertain. The CDR3 reads CASSLAKLPQYF. CDR3 DNA sequence: TGCGCCAGCAGCTTGGCCAAGTTACCGCAGTATTTT.